Listed here are 6 T cell receptor beta chains from one sample, sequenced in a study of T cells in Graves' hyperthyroidism and ophthalmopathy. Authors of the study amplified TCR beta CDR3 regions from RNA transcripts. Primed by the HTBI set, a first-round RT-PCR was run on the TCR CDR3. MiXCR, run by TCRdb on the multiplex PCR reads, gives a single entry per CDR3 protein. The sample records about 270,000 distinct CDR3 sequences, about 20% being singletons. Sequences were obtained from blood. These receptors originate from a man aged 25 to 45 with Graves' ophthalmopathy.

This clonotype was found a few times. This chain uses TRBV6-1 with TRBJ2-1, with D possibly called TRBD1 or TRBD2 (5 bases each). The CDR3 has 15 residues. Trimming shortened V by 6 bases and J by 3 bases, and 15 bases separated the two germline ends. The V gene's germline CDR1 is MNHNS and CDR2 SASEGT. This chain's CDR3 is CASRPPGRNYNEQFF. The CDR3 DNA reads TGTGCCAGCAGACCGCCGGGACGAAACTACAATGAGCAGTTCTTC.

This clonotype was seen a few times. The chain carries TRBV29-1 and TRBJ2-7; D possibly uses TRBD1 or TRBD2 (7 bases each). Trimming pared 7 bases from V and 4 bases from J, leaving 17 bases between. Germline CDR1 SQVTM, CDR2 ANQGSEA. The CDR3 loop spans 13 amino acids. The CDR3, as DNA: TGCAGCGCAGGGGGGGGGGCGTCGTACGAGCAGTACTTC. This sequence encodes CSAGGGASYEQYF.

This clonotype has a count of ten or more. The chain links TRBV6-4 to TRBJ1-1; D is unclear. The CDR3 runs 13 residues. Germline-derived CDR1 and CDR2 are MRHNA and SNTAGT. V lost 6 bases, J lost 2 bases, and 10 bases lay in between. In DNA form, the CDR3 reads TGTGCCAGCAGGGCAAGCCTTAACACTGAAGCTTTCTTT. Translating it yields CASRASLNTEAFF.

The rearrangement uses TRBV2 and TRBJ2-7, with 8 positions matching TRBD1. The junction had 13 bases not matched to a gene; V was cut back by 6 bases and J by 6 bases. The CDR3 has 15 residues. CDR1 SNHLY and CDR2 FYNNEI come from the germline V gene. CDR3: CASRREQGASSEQYF. The CDR3 bases are TGTGCCAGCAGACGAGAGCAGGGGGCGTCAAGCGAGCAGTACTTC.

CDR3 amino acids: CASSLTRTDQPQHF. In nucleotides, the CDR3 is TGTGCCAGCAGCTTAACTCGGACGGATCAGCCCCAGCATTTT. The chain uses TRBV5-5 and TRBJ1-5; D gene unclear. The germline gives CDR1 SGHKS, CDR2 YYEKEE (reference sequence). The V end lost 2 bases, the J end lost 5 bases, and 11 bases lay between the germline ends. This CDR3 region has 14 residues.

V gene TRBV29-1 combines with J gene TRBJ2-3, with 7 bases aligning to TRBD1. The CDR3 contains 14 residues. V dropped 7 bases and J dropped 0; count of bases not matched to a gene: 7. Germline CDR1 reads SQVTM; CDR2 reads ANQGSEA. CDR3 DNA sequence: TGCAGCGCCTGGGACAGAACTAGCACAGATACGCAGTATTTT. Its protein is CSAWDRTSTDTQYF.